Each of the 10 T cell receptor beta chains below was sequenced from the same sample in a study of blood T cell repertoires in COVID-19. Repertoires were generated with immunoSEQ multiplex PCR, while TCRdb's copy carries only in-frame clones and drops some. This table holds 85,000 to 110,000 clones, roughly 87% found once. Sequenced sample: peripheral blood. All receptors derive from a human donor in a cohort sampled during active COVID-19.

This rearrangement joins TRBV28 to TRBJ2-3; 10 nucleotides align to TRBD2. Germline V gene sequence: CDR1 MDHEN, CDR2 SYDVKM. Trimming took 5 bases from V and 6 from J; bases not matched to a gene: 17. The CDR3 sequence is 18 residues long. The CDR3 sequence: CASSPTLRLAGDEDTQYF. CDR3 in DNA: TGTGCCAGCAGTCCTACCCTACGGCTAGCGGGGGATGAGGATACGCAGTATTTT.

The rearrangement joins TRBV7-2 to TRBJ2-3, with D maybe TRBD2 (6 bases). Germline CDR1 SGHTA, CDR2 FQGNSA. The CDR3 has 13 amino acids. Trimming took off 4 bases at V and 10 bases at J, with 15 bases between the two ends. The CDR3 loop is CASSWETPGAQYF. The CDR3 coding sequence is TGTGCCAGCAGCTGGGAGACGCCGGGGGCGCAGTATTTT.

This rearrangement joins TRBV6-5 to TRBJ2-4, with TRBD1 matching 9 bases. The CDR3 is 14 residues long. J lost 1 base, V lost 8 bases, and 3 bases had no gene match. Germline V gene sequence: CDR1 MNHEY, CDR2 SVGAGI. The CDR3 here is CASGDRAAKNIQYF. Written as DNA, the CDR3 is TGTGCCAGCGGGGACAGGGCCGCCAAAAACATTCAGTACTTC.

This sequence joins TRBV29-1 and TRBJ2-2; D is perhaps TRBD2 (6 bases). Trimming removed 4 bases at V and 2 bases at J, with 11 bases between. This CDR3 is built from 14 residues. CDR1 is SQVTM, CDR2 ANQGSEA, per germline. The CDR3 bases are TGCAGCGTTGTTGGGGACTTCAACACCGGGGAGCTGTTTTTT. This translates into CSVVGDFNTGELFF.

The chain has TRBV27 and TRBJ2-7, with D possibly matching TRBD1 (6 bases). Germline values: CDR1 MNHEY, CDR2 SMNVEV (reference sequence). The CDR3 is 14 residues long. V gave up 3 bases and J gave up 7 bases, with 16 bases separating them. The CDR3 DNA sequence: TGTGCCAGCAGTTTTCAGGGGCCGCGAGGGGAGCAGTACTTC. This sequence encodes CASSFQGPRGEQYF.

The CDR3 DNA sequence: TGTGCCAGCAGTTACTCGAGGCTAGCGTCGGACAATGAGCAGTTCTTC. Translated, it gives CASSYSRLASDNEQFF. The chain uses TRBV6-2 or TRBV6-3 and TRBJ2-1; maybe TRBD2 (6 bases). Deletions cut 0 bases from V and 5 bases from J, with 14 bases between. The length of the CDR3 is 16 residues. CDR1 and CDR2 from the germline V gene are MNHEY and SVGEGT.

The chain links TRBV7-2 to TRBJ2-5; a possible D gene is TRBD1 (6 bases). Per germline, CDR1 SGHTA and CDR2 FQGNSA. The CDR3 sequence is 15 residues long. V dropped 3 bases and J dropped 1 base, with 12 bases sitting between them. In DNA, the CDR3 is TGTGCCAGCAGCTTGGGTCCCAGGGGCCAAGAGACCCAGTACTTC. It specifies CASSLGPRGQETQYF. Complete variable domain (other parts from reference TRBV7-2 and TRBJ2-5): GAGVSQSPSNKVTEKGKDVELRCDPISGHTALYWYRQSLGQGLEFLIYFQGNSAPDKSGLPSDRFSAERTGGSVSTLTIQRTQQEDSAVYLCASSLGPRGQETQYFGPGTRLLVL.

The rearrangement uses TRBV7-8 and TRBJ1-1, with no clear D. Per the germline V gene, CDR1 is SGHVS and CDR2 is FQNEAQ. V was pared by 5 bases and J by 1 base, with 8 bases between. CDR3 length: 13 amino acids. The CDR3 sequence is CASSSTRNTEAFF. CDR3 in DNA: TGTGCCAGCAGCAGTACCAGGAACACTGAAGCTTTCTTT.

The table lists this clone with a count of one. This chain connects TRBV19 to TRBJ2-1, with 9 bases matching TRBD1. Germline-derived CDR1 and CDR2 are LNHDA and SQIVND (reference sequence). The CDR3 covers 14 residues. After removal of 6 bases from V and 11 bases from J, the junction contained 11 bases not matched to a gene. The CDR3 reads CASSQRGQGGKQFF. For the CDR3, the DNA is TGTGCCAGTAGCCAAAGGGGACAGGGTGGAAAGCAGTTCTTC.

CDR3: CASIPQGRFKQFF. For the CDR3, the DNA is TGTGCCAGCATTCCCCAGGGTAGATTTAAGCAGTTCTTC. The J gene is TRBJ2-1, the V gene TRBV2; the D gene is possibly TRBD1 (5 bases). Germline V gene sequence: CDR1 SNHLY, CDR2 FYNNEI. Trimming took off 7 bases at V and 11 bases at J, with 18 bases between the two ends. This CDR3 spans 13 amino acids.